The present entry profiles one T cell receptor (beta chain) with its context. Antigen: not known. TCRdb passed the reads through MiXCR, listing each CDR3 protein once. The data contain about 450,000 distinct CDR3 sequences, approximately 31% of them singletons. These data are taken from a study of T cell repertoires in cytomegalovirus infection. Study context: Public signatures in TCR beta pointed to CMV infection and matching HLA type.

Germline CDR1 and CDR2: DFQATT and SNEGSKA (reference sequence). The V and J ends lost 0 bases and 2 bases respectively, with 14 bases between them. This CDR3 comprises 15 residues. Study-level results: Across the ex vivo response, the dominant clonotypes were HLA-C-restricted CMV-specific TCR beta clonotypes. People with CMV and the relevant HLA were identified by cumulative public TCR beta family frequency.

The sample was PBMCs. This TCR was sampled from a human donor in good health (CMV status not recorded). Some clones in this sample may be carry-over from other donors' samples. The chain recombines TRBV20-1 with TRBJ2-7, with D possibly called TRBD1 or TRBD2 (5 bases each). In nucleotides, the CDR3 is TGCAGTGCTAGAGAAGCCCGGGACCATACCTACGAGCAGTACTTC. Encoded protein: CSAREARDHTYEQYF.